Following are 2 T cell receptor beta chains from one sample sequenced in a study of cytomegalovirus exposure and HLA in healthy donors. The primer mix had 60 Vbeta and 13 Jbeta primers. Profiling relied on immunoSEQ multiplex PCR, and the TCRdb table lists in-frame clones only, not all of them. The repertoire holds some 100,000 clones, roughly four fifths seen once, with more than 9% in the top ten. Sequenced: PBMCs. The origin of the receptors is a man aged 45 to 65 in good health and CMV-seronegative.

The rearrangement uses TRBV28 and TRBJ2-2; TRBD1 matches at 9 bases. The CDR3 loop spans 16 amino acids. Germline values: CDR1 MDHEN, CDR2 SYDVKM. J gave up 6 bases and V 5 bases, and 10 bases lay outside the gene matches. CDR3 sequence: CASSLPGQGWAGELFF. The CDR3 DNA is TGTGCCAGCAGTCTCCCGGGACAGGGATGGGCCGGGGAGCTGTTTTTT. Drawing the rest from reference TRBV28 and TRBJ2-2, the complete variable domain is DVKVTQSSRYLVKRTGEKVFLECVQDMDHENMFWYRQDPGLGLRLIYFSYDVKMKEKGDIPEGYSVSREKKERFSLILESASTNQTSMYLCASSLPGQGWAGELFFGEGSRLTVL.

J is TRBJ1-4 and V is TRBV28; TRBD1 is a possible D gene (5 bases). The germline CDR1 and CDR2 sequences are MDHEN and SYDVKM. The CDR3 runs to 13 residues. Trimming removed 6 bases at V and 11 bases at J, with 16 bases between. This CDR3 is CASRPPGNRKLFF. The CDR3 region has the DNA TGTGCCAGCAGACCCCCAGGGAACCGGAAACTGTTTTTT.